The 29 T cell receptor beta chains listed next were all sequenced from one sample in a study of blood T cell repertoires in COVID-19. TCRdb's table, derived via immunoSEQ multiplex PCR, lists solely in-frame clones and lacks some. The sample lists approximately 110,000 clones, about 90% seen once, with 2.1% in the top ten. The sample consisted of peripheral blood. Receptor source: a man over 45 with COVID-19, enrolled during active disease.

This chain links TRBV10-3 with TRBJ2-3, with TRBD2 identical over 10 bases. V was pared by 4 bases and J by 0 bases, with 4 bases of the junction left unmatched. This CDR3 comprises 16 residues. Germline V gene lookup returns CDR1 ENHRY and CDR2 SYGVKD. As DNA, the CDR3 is TGTGCCATCAGTGGGGGGACTAGCGTTAGCACAGATACGCAGTATTTT. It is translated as CAISGGTSVSTDTQYF.

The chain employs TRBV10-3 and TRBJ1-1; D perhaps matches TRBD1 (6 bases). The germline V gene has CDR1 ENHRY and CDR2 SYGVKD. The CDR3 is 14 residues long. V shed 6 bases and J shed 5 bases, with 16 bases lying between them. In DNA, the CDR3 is TGTGCCATCAGGGGGGGCAGGGGAGGGACTGAAGCTTTCTTT. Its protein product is CAIRGGRGGTEAFF.

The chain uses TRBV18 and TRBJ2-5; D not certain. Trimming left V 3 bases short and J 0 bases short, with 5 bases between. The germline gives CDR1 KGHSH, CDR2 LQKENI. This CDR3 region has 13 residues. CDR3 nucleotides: TGTGCCAGCTCACCGCAGAACCAAGAGACCCAGTACTTC. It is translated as CASSPQNQETQYF.

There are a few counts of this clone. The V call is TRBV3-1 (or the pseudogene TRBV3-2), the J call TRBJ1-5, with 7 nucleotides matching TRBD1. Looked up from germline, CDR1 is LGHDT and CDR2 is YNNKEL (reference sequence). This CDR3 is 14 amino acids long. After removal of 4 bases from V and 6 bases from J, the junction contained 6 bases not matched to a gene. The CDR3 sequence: CASSPDRVGQPQHF. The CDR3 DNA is TGTGCCAGCAGCCCCGACAGGGTTGGTCAGCCCCAGCATTTT.

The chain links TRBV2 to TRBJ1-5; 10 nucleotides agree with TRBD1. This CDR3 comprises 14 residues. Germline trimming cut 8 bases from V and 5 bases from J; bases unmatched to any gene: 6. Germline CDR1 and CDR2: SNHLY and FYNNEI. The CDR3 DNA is TGTGCCAGCTGGGCCGGGACAGGGGATCAGCCCCAGCATTTT. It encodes CASWAGTGDQPQHF.

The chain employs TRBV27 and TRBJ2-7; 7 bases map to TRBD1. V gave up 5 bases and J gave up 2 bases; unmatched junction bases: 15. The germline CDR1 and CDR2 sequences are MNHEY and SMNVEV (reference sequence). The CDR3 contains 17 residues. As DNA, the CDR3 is TGTGCCAGCAGTCGGGGCCCTCCCGGGACAGCCACCTACGAGCAGTACTTC. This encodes CASSRGPPGTATYEQYF.

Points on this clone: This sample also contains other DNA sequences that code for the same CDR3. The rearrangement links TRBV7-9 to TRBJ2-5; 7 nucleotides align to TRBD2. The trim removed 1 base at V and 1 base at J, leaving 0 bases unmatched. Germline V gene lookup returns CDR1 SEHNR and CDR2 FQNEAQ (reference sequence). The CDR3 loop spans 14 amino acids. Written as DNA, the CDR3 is TGTGCCAGCAGCTTAGGGGGGGGCCAAGAGACCCAGTACTTC. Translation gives CASSLGGGQETQYF.

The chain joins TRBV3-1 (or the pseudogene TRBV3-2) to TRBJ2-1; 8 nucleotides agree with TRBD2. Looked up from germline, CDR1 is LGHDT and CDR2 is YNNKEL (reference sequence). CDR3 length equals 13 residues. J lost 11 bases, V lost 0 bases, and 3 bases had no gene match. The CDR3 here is CASSQEGLEQQFF. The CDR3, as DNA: TGTGCCAGCAGCCAAGAGGGACTAGAACAGCAGTTCTTC.

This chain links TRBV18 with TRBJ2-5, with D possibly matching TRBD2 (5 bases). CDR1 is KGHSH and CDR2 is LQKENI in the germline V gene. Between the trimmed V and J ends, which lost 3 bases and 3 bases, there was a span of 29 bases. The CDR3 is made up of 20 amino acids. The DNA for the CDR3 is TGTGCCAGCTCACCCCGCCAACCGACGACTGCGGGTAAATTCAAAGAGACCCAGTACTTC. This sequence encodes CASSPRQPTTAGKFKETQYF.

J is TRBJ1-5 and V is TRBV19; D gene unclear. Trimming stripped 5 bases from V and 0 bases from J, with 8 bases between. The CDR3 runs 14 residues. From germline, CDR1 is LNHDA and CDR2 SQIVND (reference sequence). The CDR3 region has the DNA TGTGCCAGTAGTCTAGGTAATAGCAATCAGCCCCAGCATTTT. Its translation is CASSLGNSNQPQHF. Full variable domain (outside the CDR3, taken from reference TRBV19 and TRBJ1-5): DGGITQSPKYLFRKEGQNVTLSCEQNLNHDAMYWYRQDPGQGLRLIYYSQIVNDFQKGDIAEGYSVSREKKESFPLTVTSAQKNPTAFYLCASSLGNSNQPQHFGDGTRLSIL.

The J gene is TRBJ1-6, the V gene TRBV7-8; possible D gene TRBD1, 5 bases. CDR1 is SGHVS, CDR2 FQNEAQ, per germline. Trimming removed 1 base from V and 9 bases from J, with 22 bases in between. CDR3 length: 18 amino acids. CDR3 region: CASSLVVQTMGPISPLHF. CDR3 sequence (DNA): TGTGCCAGCAGCTTAGTTGTCCAGACGATGGGGCCTATTTCACCCCTCCACTTT. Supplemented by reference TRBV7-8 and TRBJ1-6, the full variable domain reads GAGVSQSPRYKVAKRGQDVALRCDPISGHVSLFWYQQALGQGPEFLTYFQNEAQLDKSGLPSDRFFAERPEGSVSTLKIQRTQQEDSAVYLCASSLVVQTMGPISPLHFGNGTRLTVT.

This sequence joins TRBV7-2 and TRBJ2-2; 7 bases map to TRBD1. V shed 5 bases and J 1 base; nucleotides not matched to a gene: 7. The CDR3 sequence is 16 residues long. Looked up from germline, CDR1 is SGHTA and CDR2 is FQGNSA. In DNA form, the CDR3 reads TGTGCCAGCAGCCCCGCCGGGACAGTGAACACCGGGGAGCTGTTTTTT. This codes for CASSPAGTVNTGELFF. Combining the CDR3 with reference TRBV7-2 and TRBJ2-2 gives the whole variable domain GAGVSQSPSNKVTEKGKDVELRCDPISGHTALYWYRQSLGQGLEFLIYFQGNSAPDKSGLPSDRFSAERTGGSVSTLTIQRTQQEDSAVYLCASSPAGTVNTGELFFGEGSRLTVL.

CDR3 amino acids: CASSGLAGGPAEQFF. The DNA of the CDR3 is TGTGCCAGCAGCGGACTAGCGGGAGGGCCGGCTGAGCAGTTCTTC. The rearrangement links TRBV11-2 to TRBJ2-1; 15 bases agree with TRBD2. Germline V gene data show CDR1 as SGHAT and CDR2 as FQNNGV. This CDR3 region has 15 residues. V shed 5 bases, J shed 9 bases, and the junction held 5 bases outside the gene matches. Variable domain in full (rest from reference TRBV11-2 and TRBJ2-1): EAGVAQSPRYKIIEKRQSVAFWCNPISGHATLYWYQQILGQGPKLLIQFQNNGVVDDSQLPKDRFSAERLKGVDSTLKIQPAKLEDSAVYLCASSGLAGGPAEQFFGPGTRLTVL.

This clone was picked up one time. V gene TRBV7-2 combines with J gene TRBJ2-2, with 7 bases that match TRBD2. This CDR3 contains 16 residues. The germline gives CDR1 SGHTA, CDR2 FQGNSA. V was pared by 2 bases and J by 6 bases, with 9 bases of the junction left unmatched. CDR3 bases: TGTGCCAGCAGCTTATGGGGGAGGGCCGTCCCCGGGGAGCTGTTTTTT. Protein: CASSLWGRAVPGELFF.

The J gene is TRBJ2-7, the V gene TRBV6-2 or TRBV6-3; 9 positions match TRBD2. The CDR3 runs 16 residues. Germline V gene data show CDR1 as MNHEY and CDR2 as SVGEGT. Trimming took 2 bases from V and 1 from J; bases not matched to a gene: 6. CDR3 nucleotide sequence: TGTGCCAGCAGTTACCCCCTTGCGGGAGGGTCCTACGAGCAGTACTTC. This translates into CASSYPLAGGSYEQYF.

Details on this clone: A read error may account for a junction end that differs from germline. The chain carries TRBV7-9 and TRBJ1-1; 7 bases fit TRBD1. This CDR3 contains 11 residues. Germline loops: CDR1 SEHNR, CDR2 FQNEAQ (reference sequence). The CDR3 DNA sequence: TGTGCCAGCAGCCTCGACAGGGATAGGAATTTT. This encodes CASSLDRDRNF.

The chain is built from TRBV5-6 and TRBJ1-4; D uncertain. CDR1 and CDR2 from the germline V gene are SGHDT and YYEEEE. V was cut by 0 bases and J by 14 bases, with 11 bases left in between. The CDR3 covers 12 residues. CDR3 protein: CASSLGNSFLFF. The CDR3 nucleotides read TGTGCCAGCAGCTTGGGGAACAGCTTTCTGTTTTTT. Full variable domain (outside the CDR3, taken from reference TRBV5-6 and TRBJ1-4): DAGVTQSPTHLIKTRGQQVTLRCSPKSGHDTVSWYQQALGQGPQFIFQYYEEEERQRGNFPDRFSGHQFPNYSSELNVNALLLGDSALYLCASSLGNSFLFFGSGTQLSVL.

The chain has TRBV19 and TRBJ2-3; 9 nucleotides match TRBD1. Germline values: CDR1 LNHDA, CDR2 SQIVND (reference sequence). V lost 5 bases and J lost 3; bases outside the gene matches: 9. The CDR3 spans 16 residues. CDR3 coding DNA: TGTGCCAGTAGTTTCACCGGGACAGGGATAACAGATACGCAGTATTTT. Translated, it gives CASSFTGTGITDTQYF.

The CDR3 nucleotides read TGCGCCAGCAGCTTCCGACTAGCGGGAGGGCCAGGGGAGACCCAGTACTTC. Residues: CASSFRLAGGPGETQYF. The chain is built from TRBV5-1 and TRBJ2-5, with 14 bases identical to TRBD2. This CDR3 comprises 17 residues. CDR1 is SGHRS and CDR2 is YFSETQ in the germline V gene. Trimming took 2 bases from V and 5 from J; bases not matched to a gene: 8.

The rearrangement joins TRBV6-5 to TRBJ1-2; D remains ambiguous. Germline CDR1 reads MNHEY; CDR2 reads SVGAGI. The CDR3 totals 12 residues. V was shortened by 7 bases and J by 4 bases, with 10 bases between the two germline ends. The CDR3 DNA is TGTGCCAGCAACGAAGGGAGCTATGGCTACACCTTC. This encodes CASNEGSYGYTF.

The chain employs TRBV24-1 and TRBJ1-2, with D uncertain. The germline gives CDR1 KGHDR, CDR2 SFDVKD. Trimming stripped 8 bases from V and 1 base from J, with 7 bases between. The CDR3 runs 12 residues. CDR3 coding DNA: TGTGCCACCATCCCAGTTAACTATGGCTACACCTTC. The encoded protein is CATIPVNYGYTF.

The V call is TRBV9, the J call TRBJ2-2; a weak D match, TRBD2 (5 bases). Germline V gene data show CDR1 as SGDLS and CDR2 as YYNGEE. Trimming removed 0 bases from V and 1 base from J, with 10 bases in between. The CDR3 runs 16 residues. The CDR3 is CASSVGRAENTGELFF. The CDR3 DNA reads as TGTGCCAGCAGCGTAGGTCGAGCGGAGAACACCGGGGAGCTGTTTTTT.

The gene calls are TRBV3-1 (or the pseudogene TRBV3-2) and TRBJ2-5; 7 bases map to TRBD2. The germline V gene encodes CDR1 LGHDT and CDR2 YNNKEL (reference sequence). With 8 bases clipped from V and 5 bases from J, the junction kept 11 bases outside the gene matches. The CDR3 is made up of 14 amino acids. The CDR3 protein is CASASGAATETQYF. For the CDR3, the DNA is TGTGCCAGCGCCAGCGGGGCGGCTACGGAGACCCAGTACTTC.

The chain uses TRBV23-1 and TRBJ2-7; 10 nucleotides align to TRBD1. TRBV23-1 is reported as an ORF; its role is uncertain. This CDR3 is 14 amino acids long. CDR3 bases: TGCGCCAGCAGTCGATCTAGGAGGGATAGACAGGGGGCGGTC. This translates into CASSRSRRDRQGAV.

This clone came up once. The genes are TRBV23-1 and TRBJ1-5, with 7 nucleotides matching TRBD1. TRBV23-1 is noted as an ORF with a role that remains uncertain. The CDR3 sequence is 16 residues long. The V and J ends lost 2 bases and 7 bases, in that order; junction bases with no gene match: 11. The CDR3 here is CASSQTHTGEGQPQHF. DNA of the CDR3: TGCGCCAGCAGTCAAACTCACACAGGGGAAGGGCAGCCCCAGCATTTT.

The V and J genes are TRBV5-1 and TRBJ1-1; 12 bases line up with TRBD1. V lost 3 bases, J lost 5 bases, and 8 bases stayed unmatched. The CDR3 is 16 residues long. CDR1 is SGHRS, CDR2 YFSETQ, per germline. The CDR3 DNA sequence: TGCGCCAGCAGCTCAGGGACAGGGGGCGCGGAAACTGAAGCTTTCTTT. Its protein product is CASSSGTGGAETEAFF.

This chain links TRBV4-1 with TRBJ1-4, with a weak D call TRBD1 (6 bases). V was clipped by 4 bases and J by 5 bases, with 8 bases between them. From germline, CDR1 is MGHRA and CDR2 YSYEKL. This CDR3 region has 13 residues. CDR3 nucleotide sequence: TGCGCCAGCAGCCCAGGACAGAATGAAAAACTGTTTTTT. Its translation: CASSPGQNEKLFF.

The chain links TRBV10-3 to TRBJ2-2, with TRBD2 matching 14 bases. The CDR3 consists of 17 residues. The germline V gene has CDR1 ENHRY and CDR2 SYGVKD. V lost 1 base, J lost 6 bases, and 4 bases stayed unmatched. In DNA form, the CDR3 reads TGTGCCATCAGTGAGTTGGGACTAGCGGGAGAATCCGGGGAGCTGTTTTTT. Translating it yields CAISELGLAGESGELFF.

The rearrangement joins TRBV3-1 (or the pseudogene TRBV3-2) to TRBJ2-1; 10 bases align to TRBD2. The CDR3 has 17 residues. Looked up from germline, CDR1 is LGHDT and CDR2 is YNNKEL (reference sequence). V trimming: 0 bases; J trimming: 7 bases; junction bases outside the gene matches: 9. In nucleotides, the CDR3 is TGTGCCAGCAGCCAAGAAAGCCAGCGGGAGGGCCGAAATGAGCAGTTCTTC. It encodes CASSQESQREGRNEQFF.